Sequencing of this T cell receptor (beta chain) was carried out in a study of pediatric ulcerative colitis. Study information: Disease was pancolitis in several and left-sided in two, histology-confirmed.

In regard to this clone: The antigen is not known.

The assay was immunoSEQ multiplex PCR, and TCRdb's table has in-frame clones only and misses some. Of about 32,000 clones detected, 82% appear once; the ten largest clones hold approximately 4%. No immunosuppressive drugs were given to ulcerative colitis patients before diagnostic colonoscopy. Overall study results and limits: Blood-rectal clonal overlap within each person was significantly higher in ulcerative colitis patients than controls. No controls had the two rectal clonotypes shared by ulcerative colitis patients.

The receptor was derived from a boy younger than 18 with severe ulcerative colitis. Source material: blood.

CDR3 sequence: CASSHTPNNEQFF. The CDR3 DNA is TGTGCCAGCAGTCACACCCCCAACAATGAGCAGTTCTTC. The chain carries TRBV2 and TRBJ2-1; no clear D. Germline-derived CDR1 and CDR2 are SNHLY and FYNNEI. CDR3 length: 13 residues. The V end was cut by 5 bases, the J end by 5 bases, with 10 bases between. Using reference TRBV2 and TRBJ2-1 for the parts outside the CDR3, the full variable domain is EPEVTQTPSHQVTQMGQEVILRCVPISNHLYFYWYRQILGQKVEFLVSFYNNEISEKSEIFDDQFSVERPDGSNFTLKIRSTKLEDSAMYFCASSHTPNNEQFFGPGTRLTVL.